This TCR beta chain was sequenced in a study of T cells in Graves' hyperthyroidism and ophthalmopathy. Amplification targeted TCR beta CDR3 regions from RNA transcripts. First-round RT-PCR targeting the TCR CDR3 was performed with the HTBI primer set. TCRdb reprocessed the multiplex PCR reads with MiXCR, giving one entry per CDR3 protein. The data contain hundreds of thousands of distinct CDR3 sequences, 15% of them singletons. The trim removed 4 bases at V and 7 bases at J, leaving 3 bases unmatched. The CDR3 consists of 14 residues. Germline loops: CDR1 MGHDK, CDR2 SYGVNS. In its sample, this clonotype was seen a few times. Graves' hyperthyroidism without ophthalmopathy progression within 18 months was termed stable.

The chain employs TRBV25-1 and TRBJ2-1, with 11 bases aligning to TRBD2. The sequence was obtained from a woman aged 25 to 39 with Graves' hyperthyroidism. Sequencing input: blood. CDR3 sequence (DNA): TGTGCCAGCAGTGGGGGACTAGCGGCGAATGAGCAGTTCTTC. Translation gives CASSGGLAANEQFF.